This passage covers 18 T cell receptor beta chains from one sample sequenced in a study of T cell changes during pregnancy in multiple sclerosis. The table came from immunoSEQ multiplex PCR; TCRdb's copy has only in-frame clones and leaves some out. The repertoire includes about 69,000 clones, 85% to 95% of them detected once, and 1.5% to 2.5% sits in the top ten. The input for sequencing was peripheral blood, taken in the third trimester of pregnancy. The source is a female donor in good health, enrolled as a control in a pregnancy study.

The V gene is TRBV28, the J gene TRBJ2-7; 10 nucleotides match TRBD1. The CDR3 length is 14 residues. Germline V lookup: CDR1 MDHEN, CDR2 SYDVKM. Trimming cost V 6 bases and J 0 bases; bases outside gene matches: 2. The CDR3 nucleotides read TGTGCCAGCAGGACAGGGGGCTCCTCCTACGAGCAGTACTTC. It is translated as CASRTGGSSYEQYF.

This sequence joins TRBV6-1 and TRBJ1-5; TRBD1 matches at 8 bases. Germline CDR1 and CDR2: MNHNS and SASEGT. This CDR3 has 16 amino acids. V dropped 2 bases and J dropped 2; count of bases not matched to a gene: 5. The CDR3 here is CASSERQGRGNQPQHF. DNA of the CDR3: TGTGCCAGCAGTGAACGACAGGGGAGGGGCAATCAGCCCCAGCATTTT.

This clone has a handful of counts. The V and J genes are TRBV23-1 and TRBJ1-6; TRBD1 matches 9 bases. TRBV23-1 is reported as an ORF; its role is uncertain. Trimming took 0 bases from V and 14 from J; bases not matched to a gene: 17. The CDR3 spans 18 residues. The CDR3 nucleotides read TGCGCCAGCAGTCAATCGGAGCGCGGGACAGGGCCCCGGGGGGCCCTCCACTTT. Translation gives CASSQSERGTGPRGALHF.

The rearrangement uses TRBV7-2 and TRBJ2-5; 7 nucleotides align to TRBD1. CDR3 length: 15 residues. Germline V gene lookup returns CDR1 SGHTA and CDR2 FQGNSA. J lost 5 bases, V lost 5 bases, and 11 bases had no gene match. In nucleotides, the CDR3 is TGTGCCAGCAGCCTAGTCAGTAGGGGGCGGGAGACCCAGTACTTC. This codes for CASSLVSRGRETQYF.

This chain links TRBV7-2 with TRBJ2-7; the match to TRBD1 covers 7 bases. The germline V gene encodes CDR1 SGHTA and CDR2 FQGNSA. The CDR3 loop spans 17 amino acids. Trimming cost V 2 bases and J 1 base; bases outside gene matches: 11. This chain's CDR3 is CASSLSVDPQGSYEQYF. In DNA, the CDR3 is TGTGCCAGCAGCTTATCGGTGGACCCACAGGGGTCCTACGAGCAGTACTTC.

To note about this clone: The junction does not match germline at one end; this may be a read error. This chain joins TRBV11-2 and TRBJ2-7; 10 positions agree with TRBD2. The CDR3 runs 12 residues. Germline-derived CDR1 and CDR2 are SGHAT and FQNNGV. The CDR3: CASSLVGTSAFF. The CDR3 DNA reads TGTGCCAGCAGCTTAGTTGGGACTAGCGCTTTCTTC.

The chain joins TRBV11-3 to TRBJ2-7, with D perhaps TRBD2 (6 bases). With 5 bases removed from V and 1 base from J, the gap between germline ends came to 9 bases. The CDR3 loop spans 13 amino acids. In germline, CDR1 is SGHNT, CDR2 YENEEA. Here the CDR3 reads CASSLRGSYEQYF. In DNA form, the CDR3 reads TGTGCCAGCAGCCTGCGGGGATCCTACGAGCAGTACTTC.

There are a few counts of this clone. V is TRBV7-9 and J is TRBJ2-7; TRBD2 might be the D (6 bases). In germline, CDR1 is SEHNR, CDR2 FQNEAQ (reference sequence). There are 13 residues in the CDR3. V lost 4 bases to trimming and J lost 7 bases, with 14 bases between them. The CDR3 spells CASSSLGGSEQYF. In nucleotides, the CDR3 is TGTGCCAGCAGCTCCCTTGGGGGGAGTGAGCAGTACTTC.

This chain joins TRBV6-1 and TRBJ1-1; no definite D call. CDR3 length: 15 amino acids. Trimming shortened V by 1 base and J by 1 base, and 10 bases separated the two germline ends. Germline V lookup: CDR1 MNHNS, CDR2 SASEGT. The CDR3: CASSEVRRRNTEAFF. The DNA for the CDR3 is TGTGCCAGCAGTGAAGTCAGGAGGCGGAACACTGAAGCTTTCTTT.

Only one count was recorded for this clone. V usage is TRBV5-5 and J usage is TRBJ2-7; no reliable D call. This CDR3 is built from 14 residues. V was clipped by 2 bases and J by 2 bases, with 11 bases between them. The germline V gene encodes CDR1 SGHKS and CDR2 YYEKEE (reference sequence). The CDR3: CASSFTATTYEQYF. CDR3 DNA: TGTGCCAGCAGCTTTACAGCCACCACCTACGAGCAGTACTTC.

This chain joins TRBV7-9 and TRBJ1-2; the D gene is possibly TRBD1 (6 bases). Germline CDR1 is SEHNR and CDR2 is FQNEAQ (reference sequence). This CDR3 contains 16 residues. Trimming took 7 bases from V and 2 from J, leaving 20 bases between them. DNA for the CDR3: TGTGCCAGCACCCAGGACAGTGCATGGGAGAACTATGGCTACACCTTC. Residues: CASTQDSAWENYGYTF.

J is TRBJ2-2 and V is TRBV9; possibly TRBD1 for D (6 bases). CDR3 length: 15 amino acids. Germline CDR1 is SGDLS and CDR2 is YYNGEE. V lost 3 bases and J 1 base, leaving 10 bases between the germline ends. CDR3: CASSAFRGNTGELFF. CDR3 bases: TGTGCCAGCAGCGCTTTCAGGGGGAACACCGGGGAGCTGTTTTTT.

This chain joins TRBV6-5 and TRBJ1-1, with TRBD1 identical over 9 bases. There are 11 residues in the CDR3. Trimming at V came to 8 bases and at J to 12 bases, leaving 7 bases not matched to a gene. From germline, CDR1 is MNHEY and CDR2 SVGAGI. In nucleotides, the CDR3 is TGTGCCAGCCACAGGGGGCGCGAAACTTTCTTT. Its protein product is CASHRGRETFF.

The chain employs TRBV18 and TRBJ1-5; 8 bases match TRBD1. The CDR3 loop spans 14 amino acids. Germline V gene sequence: CDR1 KGHSH, CDR2 LQKENI. V shed 4 bases, J shed 5 bases, and the junction held 4 bases outside the gene matches. CDR3 region: CASSLGQGDQPQHF. In DNA form, the CDR3 reads TGTGCCAGCTCACTAGGACAGGGTGATCAGCCCCAGCATTTT.

A note on this clone: The same CDR3 can be traced to other DNA sequences in this sample. The V gene is TRBV7-9, the J gene TRBJ2-3; 7 bases match TRBD2. Germline CDR1 reads SEHNR; CDR2 reads FQNEAQ (reference sequence). With V trimmed by 4 bases and J by 6 bases, 10 bases remained unmatched. The CDR3 is 15 amino acids. The CDR3 sequence is CASSSSLGGLDTQYF. The CDR3 region has the DNA TGTGCCAGCAGCTCCTCATTGGGGGGGTTGGATACGCAGTATTTT. The variable domain in full, completed from reference TRBV7-9 and TRBJ2-3, reads DTGVSQNPRHKITKRGQNVTFRCDPISEHNRLYWYRQTLGQGPEFLTYFQNEAQLEKSRLLSDRFSAERPKGSFSTLEIQRTEQGDSAMYLCASSSSLGGLDTQYFGPGTRLTVL.

This clone has a single count. This rearrangement joins TRBV2 to TRBJ1-3; TRBD1 matches 8 bases. V was pared by 4 bases and J by 2 bases, with 16 bases of the junction left unmatched. CDR3 size: 19 residues. In germline, CDR1 is SNHLY, CDR2 FYNNEI. CDR3 sequence reads: CASSARPGQVFGPGNTIYF. The DNA of the CDR3 is TGTGCCAGCAGTGCGAGACCGGGACAGGTCTTTGGCCCTGGAAACACCATATATTTT.

The chain has TRBV7-2 and TRBJ2-1; a possible D gene is TRBD1 (6 bases). Trimming stripped 1 base from V and 4 bases from J, with 11 bases between. CDR1 and CDR2 (germline): SGHTA, FQGNSA. The CDR3 is 15 amino acids. The CDR3 DNA follows: TGTGCCAGCAGCTTAGAACAGGGTAGTTACAATGAGCAGTTCTTC. Amino acid sequence: CASSLEQGSYNEQFF.

V usage is TRBV7-2 and J usage is TRBJ2-3, with 8 bases identical to TRBD1. From germline, CDR1 is SGHTA and CDR2 FQGNSA. The CDR3 extends over 15 amino acids. Trimming removed 6 bases from V and 2 bases from J; junction bases left unmatched: 7. CDR3 in amino acids: CASRPYRGDTDTQYF. CDR3 in DNA: TGTGCCAGCAGACCTTACAGGGGGGACACAGATACGCAGTATTTT.